Below are 28 T cell receptor beta chains sequenced from a single sample in a study of cytotoxic CD8 clonotypes in ibrutinib-treated CLL. The assay was immunoSEQ multiplex PCR, and TCRdb's table has in-frame clones only and misses some. The repertoire has approximately 100,000 clones, about 78% of them found once; the top ten carry around 30%. The sequenced sample was PBMCs, obtained after 12 months of ibrutinib treatment. The receptors derive from a human donor with chronic lymphocytic leukemia.

The chain recombines TRBV4-2 with TRBJ1-2; TRBD1 is a possible D gene (5 bases). The germline V gene has CDR1 LGHNA and CDR2 YNFKEQ. V was trimmed by 0 bases and J by 8 bases, leaving 10 bases between them. This CDR3 has 13 residues. The CDR3 loop is CASSQDLGTGYTF. CDR3 nucleotide sequence: TGTGCCAGCAGCCAAGATTTAGGGACGGGCTACACCTTC.

V is TRBV6-6 and J is TRBJ2-7; TRBD1 matches at 10 bases. This CDR3 is built from 15 residues. The ends lost 6 bases at V and 1 base at J; junction bases unmatched: 6. Germline V gene sequence: CDR1 MNHNY, CDR2 SVGAGI (reference sequence). For the CDR3, the DNA is TGTGCCAGCAGCAAACCGGGACAGGGGTCCTACGAGCAGTACTTC. Translating it yields CASSKPGQGSYEQYF.

The chain has TRBV7-2 and TRBJ1-2; 8 nucleotides match TRBD1. There are 15 residues in the CDR3. The germline V gene encodes CDR1 SGHTA and CDR2 FQGNSA. Unmatched junction bases numbered 6, after V lost 5 bases and J lost 1 base. The CDR3 nucleotides read TGTGCCAGCAGCCCGGGACAGGAGTATAACTATGGCTACACCTTC. Translating gives CASSPGQEYNYGYTF.

V and J are TRBV5-1 and TRBJ1-1, with D tentatively TRBD1 (6 bases). The CDR3 runs to 14 residues. Trimming removed 4 bases at V and 1 base at J, with 11 bases between. Germline-derived CDR1 and CDR2 are SGHRS and YFSETQ. CDR3 bases: TGCGCCAGCAGCGCCCGGACAGCGAACACTGAAGCTTTCTTT. Encoded protein: CASSARTANTEAFF.

This chain connects TRBV30 to TRBJ2-7, with a weak D call TRBD1 (7 bases). Trimming removed 5 bases at V and 0 bases at J, with 14 bases between. CDR1 is GTSNPN and CDR2 is SVGIG in the germline V gene (reference sequence). CDR3 length: 14 residues. CDR3 amino acids: CAWAGTERSYEQYF. The CDR3 DNA is TGTGCCTGGGCGGGGACAGAACGCTCCTACGAGCAGTACTTC.

The chain combines TRBV30 with TRBJ1-6; 9 bases are a match to TRBD1. V lost 7 bases, J lost 8 bases, and 6 bases stayed unmatched. Germline CDR1 reads GTSNPN; CDR2 reads SVGIG (reference sequence). This CDR3 spans 13 amino acids. The CDR3 DNA reads TGTGCCTCCCACCGGGACAGGGATTCACCCCTCCACTTT. Its protein is CASHRDRDSPLHF.

The chain carries TRBV27 and TRBJ2-2, with D maybe TRBD1 (6 bases). Between the trimmed V and J ends, which lost 6 bases and 6 bases, there was a span of 11 bases. The CDR3 is made up of 13 amino acids. Germline V CDR1 and CDR2: MNHEY, SMNVEV (reference sequence). The CDR3 DNA sequence: TGTGCCAGCAGCCCGAGGGGGTCCGGGGAGCTGTTTTTT. Protein product: CASSPRGSGELFF.

This clone was observed once. The genes are TRBV5-1 and TRBJ2-7, with TRBD2 identical over 8 bases. V was pared by 2 bases and J by 0 bases, with 4 bases of the junction left unmatched. The CDR3 is made up of 15 amino acids. Germline loops: CDR1 SGHRS, CDR2 YFSETQ. The CDR3 is CASSLKGTSSYEQYF. The DNA for the CDR3 is TGCGCCAGCAGCTTAAAAGGGACTAGCTCCTACGAGCAGTACTTC.

The chain carries TRBV5-6 and TRBJ2-4; the D gene is possibly TRBD1 (6 bases). The CDR3 is 14 amino acids. In germline, CDR1 is SGHDT, CDR2 YYEEEE. With 0 bases removed from V and 6 bases from J, the gap between germline ends came to 10 bases. CDR3 nucleotide sequence: TGTGCCAGCAGCTTGGATCAGGGGCTAAACATTCAGTACTTC. It yields the protein CASSLDQGLNIQYF.

This CDR3 is CSAPGVNEQFF. CDR3 sequence (DNA): TGCAGTGCTCCTGGGGTTAATGAGCAGTTCTTC. The rearrangement links TRBV20-1 to TRBJ2-1, with D hard to call. This CDR3 is built from 11 residues. V dropped 5 bases and J dropped 7 bases, with 9 bases sitting between them. Germline V lookup: CDR1 DFQATT, CDR2 SNEGSKA (reference sequence).

The chain combines TRBV29-1 with TRBJ1-6; weak D call: TRBD1 (6 bases). The CDR3 covers 13 residues. In germline, CDR1 is SQVTM, CDR2 ANQGSEA. Trimming stripped 4 bases from V and 7 bases from J, with 11 bases between. Written as DNA, the CDR3 is TGCAGCGTTGCAGGGACAAGGAATTCACCCCTCCACTTT. It specifies CSVAGTRNSPLHF.

This clone occurred many times. V is TRBV6-6 and J is TRBJ2-2; the D gene could be TRBD1 or TRBD2 (5 bases each). Per the germline V gene, CDR1 is MNHNY and CDR2 is SVGAGI (reference sequence). The length of the CDR3 is 16 residues. Trimming removed 6 bases from V and 5 bases from J, with 19 bases in between. CDR3 bases: TGTGCCAGCAGGGGGCAGGGTATGACGGGGACCGGGGAGCTGTTTTTT. It is translated as CASRGQGMTGTGELFF.

V and J are TRBV7-9 and TRBJ2-2; no reliable D call. In germline, CDR1 is SEHNR, CDR2 FQNEAQ (reference sequence). Trimming stripped 5 bases from V and 4 bases from J, with 11 bases between. The CDR3 length is 14 residues. DNA of the CDR3: TGTGCCAGCAGCCTTGAGAGTGTCACCGGGGAGCTGTTTTTT. Its protein product is CASSLESVTGELFF.

This clone was observed once. The rearrangement links TRBV18 to TRBJ1-3, with D possibly matching TRBD1 (5 bases). Trimming pared 3 bases from V and 0 bases from J, leaving 15 bases between. Germline CDR1 and CDR2: KGHSH and LQKENI. This CDR3 comprises 17 residues. The CDR3 DNA follows: TGTGCCAGCTCACCGGGGACCCAAGAGTCCTCTGGAAACACCATATATTTT. This translates into CASSPGTQESSGNTIYF.

The rearrangement joins TRBV7-9 to TRBJ1-6; 7 bases match TRBD1. Germline CDR1 is SEHNR and CDR2 is FQNEAQ (reference sequence). The trim removed 6 bases at V and 9 bases at J, leaving 5 bases unmatched. The length of the CDR3 is 13 residues. CDR3 amino acids: CASSTGVVSPLHF. The CDR3 DNA reads TGTGCCAGCAGTACAGGGGTTGTTTCACCCCTCCACTTT.

The rearrangement uses TRBV6-5 and TRBJ1-1; D unclear. The CDR3 extends over 12 amino acids. Trimming removed 4 bases at V and 5 bases at J, with 8 bases between. Germline values: CDR1 MNHEY, CDR2 SVGAGI. This CDR3 is CASSSPRTEAFF. Here the CDR3 DNA reads TGTGCCAGCAGTTCCCCGAGGACTGAAGCTTTCTTT.

The genes are TRBV18 and TRBJ1-1, with D unclear. The CDR3 runs 14 residues. Per the germline V gene, CDR1 is KGHSH and CDR2 is LQKENI. The V end was cut by 3 bases, the J end by 0 bases, with 8 bases between. This chain's CDR3 is CASSPNTLNTEAFF. For the CDR3, the DNA is TGTGCCAGCTCACCCAATACCTTGAACACTGAAGCTTTCTTT.

V usage is TRBV2 and J usage is TRBJ2-3; the D is unclear. The V end lost 0 bases, the J end lost 5 bases, and 15 bases lay between the germline ends. The CDR3 is 16 residues long. The V gene's germline CDR1 is SNHLY and CDR2 FYNNEI. The CDR3 DNA follows: TGTGCCAGCAGTGAAGCGAATAGCTTGGGTGGAGATACGCAGTATTTT. The encoded protein is CASSEANSLGGDTQYF. Full variable domain (missing parts from reference TRBV2 and TRBJ2-3): EPEVTQTPSHQVTQMGQEVILRCVPISNHLYFYWYRQILGQKVEFLVSFYNNEISEKSEIFDDQFSVERPDGSNFTLKIRSTKLEDSAMYFCASSEANSLGGDTQYFGPGTRLTVL.

CDR3 region: CASGRGFSTDTQYF. CDR3 nucleotides: TGTGCCAGCGGTCGGGGGTTCTCCACAGATACGCAGTATTTT. This sequence joins TRBV6-1 and TRBJ2-3; the D gene is possibly TRBD2 (6 bases). The CDR3 extends over 14 amino acids. Germline CDR1 is MNHNS and CDR2 is SASEGT. Trimming took 8 bases from V and 2 from J, leaving 14 bases between them.

The V and J genes are TRBV4-3 and TRBJ2-3; D may match TRBD1 or TRBD2 (6 bases each). The CDR3 totals 16 residues. The germline V and J ends were trimmed by 0 bases and 4 bases, with 14 bases remaining between them. In germline, CDR1 is LGHNA, CDR2 YSLEER. This CDR3 reads CASSQDPRGRADTQYF. CDR3 nucleotide sequence: TGCGCCAGCAGCCAAGATCCCCGGGGGCGGGCAGATACGCAGTATTTT.

This clone was observed a single time. J is TRBJ1-1 and V is TRBV5-4; no firm D call. V was cut by 1 base and J by 0 bases, with 4 bases left in between. The CDR3 spans 13 residues. Germline CDR1 is SGHNT and CDR2 is YYREEE (reference sequence). CDR3 sequence reads: CASSLTVNTEAFF. As DNA, the CDR3 is TGTGCCAGCAGCTTGACCGTGAACACTGAAGCTTTCTTT.

The gene calls are TRBV5-4 and TRBJ2-3; no reliable D call. Between the trimmed V and J ends, which lost 3 bases and 0 bases, there was a span of 11 bases. CDR1 and CDR2 from the germline V gene are SGHNT and YYREEE (reference sequence). CDR3 length: 15 residues. The CDR3 loop reads CASSYVGPSTDTQYF. In nucleotides, the CDR3 is TGTGCCAGCAGCTATGTGGGCCCTAGCACAGATACGCAGTATTTT. Looking up the rest from reference TRBV5-4 and TRBJ2-3 gives the full variable domain: ETGVTQSPTHLIKTRGQQVTLRCSSQSGHNTVSWYQQALGQGPQFIFQYYREEENGRGNFPPRFSGLQFPNYSSELNVNALELDDSALYLCASSYVGPSTDTQYFGPGTRLTVL.

The V call is TRBV6-1, the J call TRBJ2-7; 8 bases align to TRBD1. Germline CDR1 MNHNS, CDR2 SASEGT. This CDR3 comprises 14 residues. Trimming cost V 6 bases and J 2 bases; bases outside gene matches: 6. The CDR3 loop is CASRGQGGPYEQYF. CDR3 DNA: TGTGCCAGCAGAGGACAGGGTGGCCCCTACGAGCAGTACTTC.

The CDR3 loop is CAISESKGRGGANVLTF. The CDR3, as DNA: TGTGCCATCAGTGAGTCAAAGGGGCGGGGCGGGGCCAACGTCCTGACTTTC. The V call is TRBV10-3, the J call TRBJ2-6; possibly TRBD2 for D (6 bases). V lost 0 bases and J lost 4, with 13 bases in between. The CDR3 totals 17 residues. Germline CDR1 reads ENHRY; CDR2 reads SYGVKD.

The chain combines TRBV5-1 with TRBJ1-5; tentatively, D is TRBD1 (5 bases). Germline V lookup: CDR1 SGHRS, CDR2 YFSETQ. The germline V and J ends were trimmed by 4 bases and 5 bases, with 16 bases remaining between them. The length of the CDR3 is 15 residues. The CDR3, as DNA: TGCGCCAGCAGCCAATCAGGGTCAGCGGATCAGCCCCAGCATTTT. It codes for CASSQSGSADQPQHF.

J is TRBJ2-7 and V is TRBV5-6; D call uncertain. The CDR3 length is 11 residues. Germline loops: CDR1 SGHDT, CDR2 YYEEEE. Trimming took 1 base from V and 6 from J, leaving 5 bases between them. This chain's CDR3 is CASSLYAEQYF. CDR3 coding DNA: TGTGCCAGCAGCTTGTATGCCGAGCAGTACTTC.

The V gene is TRBV21-1, the J gene TRBJ2-2; the D segment call TRBD1 is taken from the table without a DNA check. TRBV21-1 is assigned pseudogene status. CDR3 length equals 18 residues. The CDR3 reads CASSKDIKQGANTGELFF. As DNA, the CDR3 is TGTGCCAGCAGCAAAGACATTAAACAGGGGGCGAACACCGGGGAGCTGTTTTTT.

The chain uses TRBV7-2 and TRBJ2-7; D is uncertain. Trimming removed 6 bases at V and 4 bases at J, with 10 bases between. From germline, CDR1 is SGHTA and CDR2 FQGNSA. This CDR3 has 12 amino acids. CDR3: CASSSTPYEQYF. In DNA form, the CDR3 reads TGTGCCAGCAGTTCAACGCCTTACGAGCAGTACTTC.